The 18 T cell receptor beta chains presented below share a single source sample, sequenced in a study of cytomegalovirus exposure and HLA in healthy donors. The PCR ran on 60 Vbeta and 13 Jbeta primers. Only in-frame clones appear in the TCRdb table, and some are missing; sequencing was by immunoSEQ multiplex PCR. The table records more than 60,000 clones, under 85% of them present only once. Sequencing input: PBMCs. Source of these receptors: a woman aged 25 to 39 in good health and CMV-seronegative.

Only a few counts were recorded for this clone. J is TRBJ2-5 and V is TRBV6-5; a weak D match, TRBD1 (6 bases). Germline CDR1 and CDR2: MNHEY and SVGAGI. This CDR3 contains 13 residues. The V end lost 5 bases, the J end lost 12 bases, and 19 bases lay between the germline ends. CDR3 sequence: CASSDHLDRLKYF. CDR3 coding DNA: TGTGCCAGCAGTGACCACTTGGACAGATTAAAGTACTTC.

The J gene is TRBJ1-5, the V gene TRBV6-6, with TRBD1 matching 10 bases. Looked up from germline, CDR1 is MNHNY and CDR2 is SVGAGI (reference sequence). After removal of 5 bases from V and 2 bases from J, the junction contained 3 bases not matched to a gene. The CDR3 is made up of 15 amino acids. The CDR3 region is CASSRTGGGNQPQHF. The CDR3 DNA reads as TGTGCCAGCAGTCGGACAGGGGGAGGCAATCAGCCCCAGCATTTT.

The CDR3 region is CASSLSRGNSPLHF. CDR3 in DNA: TGTGCCAGCAGCTTAAGTCGGGGAAATTCACCCCTCCACTTT. The V and J genes are TRBV11-1 and TRBJ1-6; no clear D gene. The CDR3 sequence is 14 residues long. The V end was cut by 2 bases, the J end by 7 bases, with 9 bases between. Germline CDR1 and CDR2: SGHAT and FQDESV (reference sequence).

Only a few counts were recorded for this clone. V and J are TRBV29-1 and TRBJ2-1; D is perhaps TRBD2 (6 bases). Germline assignment: CDR1 SQVTM and CDR2 ANQGSEA. This CDR3 is built from 13 residues. V lost 4 bases, J lost 5 bases, and 12 bases lay in between. The CDR3 bases are TGCAGCGTTGCCCCTGGCGGGGACAATGAGCAGTTCTTC. Residues: CSVAPGGDNEQFF.

This clone has a single count. V is TRBV21-1 and J is TRBJ1-5; the tabulated D call, TRBD1, remains unverified against the DNA. TRBV21-1 is listed as a pseudogene. The CDR3 has 14 amino acids. CDR3 nucleotides: TGTGCCAGCAGAGGACAGGGGGAAAGTCAGCCCCAGCATTTT. Encoded protein: CASRGQGESQPQHF.

This sequence joins TRBV9 and TRBJ2-7, with D maybe TRBD1 (5 bases). V was pared by 0 bases and J by 5 bases, with 12 bases between. This CDR3 is 14 amino acids long. The germline V gene encodes CDR1 SGDLS and CDR2 YYNGEE. CDR3 amino acids: CASSVGRAQDEQYF. CDR3 nucleotide sequence: TGTGCCAGCAGCGTAGGCAGGGCTCAGGACGAGCAGTACTTC.

This rearrangement joins TRBV18 to TRBJ2-7; TRBD2 matches 9 bases. Germline trimming cut 6 bases from V and 5 bases from J; bases unmatched to any gene: 11. The CDR3 runs to 15 residues. Germline assignment: CDR1 KGHSH and CDR2 LQKENI. CDR3 sequence: CASSAGLAGSDEQYF. The CDR3 DNA follows: TGTGCCAGCTCGGCCGGGCTAGCGGGGTCGGACGAGCAGTACTTC.

V and J are TRBV5-1 and TRBJ1-1; D remains ambiguous. V was pared by 4 bases and J by 6 bases, with 16 bases between. The CDR3 sequence is 14 residues long. CDR1 is SGHRS and CDR2 is YFSETQ in the germline V gene. The CDR3 reads CASSPDWGSAEAFF. As DNA, the CDR3 is TGCGCCAGCAGCCCCGATTGGGGTAGCGCTGAAGCTTTCTTT.

The chain is built from TRBV19 and TRBJ1-4; 8 bases fit TRBD1. The CDR3 extends over 16 amino acids. The J segment lost 8 bases and the V segment lost 1 base, leaving 9 bases of the junction unmatched. The germline V gene has CDR1 LNHDA and CDR2 SQIVND (reference sequence). The CDR3 nucleotides are TGTGCCAGTAGTATAGGGTCGGGACAGGTACAAGAAAAACTGTTTTTT. This translates into CASSIGSGQVQEKLFF. The full variable domain, its missing parts supplied by reference TRBV19 and TRBJ1-4, is DGGITQSPKYLFRKEGQNVTLSCEQNLNHDAMYWYRQDPGQGLRLIYYSQIVNDFQKGDIAEGYSVSREKKESFPLTVTSAQKNPTAFYLCASSIGSGQVQEKLFFGSGTQLSVL.

The rearrangement uses TRBV5-1 and TRBJ1-4; 10 nucleotides match TRBD1. Germline V gene data show CDR1 as SGHRS and CDR2 as YFSETQ. The trim removed 4 bases at V and 7 bases at J, leaving 7 bases unmatched. The CDR3 spans 15 residues. DNA for the CDR3: TGCGCCAGCAGCCCGATGACAGGGGGCCTTGAAAAACTGTTTTTT. Translated, it gives CASSPMTGGLEKLFF.

The chain carries TRBV19 and TRBJ2-1; possible D gene TRBD1, 5 bases. The germline V gene encodes CDR1 LNHDA and CDR2 SQIVND (reference sequence). This CDR3 is built from 16 residues. V was pared by 0 bases and J by 9 bases, with 18 bases between. In DNA, the CDR3 is TGTGCCAGTAGTATAGATAGGGGCAGGAAATATGGTGAGCAGTTCTTC. Amino acid sequence: CASSIDRGRKYGEQFF.

This clone was observed once. This rearrangement joins TRBV15 to TRBJ2-1; TRBD1 matches at 9 bases. After removal of 2 bases from V and 6 bases from J, the junction contained 5 bases not matched to a gene. CDR3 length: 15 amino acids. Germline-derived CDR1 and CDR2 are LNHNV and YYDKDF (reference sequence). The DNA for the CDR3 is TGTGCCACCAGCAGATTTCGACAGGGGGGCAATGAGCAGTTCTTC. Translation gives CATSRFRQGGNEQFF. The variable domain in full, with the rest retrieved from reference TRBV15 and TRBJ2-1, is DAMVIQNPRYQVTQFGKPVTLSCSQTLNHNVMYWYQQKSSQAPKLLFHYYDKDFNNEADTPDNFQSRRPNTSFCFLDIRSPGLGDTAMYLCATSRFRQGGNEQFFGPGTRLTVL.

This clone has only one observation. The V call is TRBV5-4, the J call TRBJ2-3, with D unresolved. Germline V gives CDR1 SGHNT, CDR2 YYREEE (reference sequence). Between the trimmed V and J ends, which lost 4 bases and 1 base, there was a span of 4 bases. The CDR3 is made up of 12 amino acids. CDR3 in DNA: TGTGCCAGCAGCACGGGCACAGATACGCAGTATTTT. This encodes CASSTGTDTQYF.

This chain joins TRBV10-1 and TRBJ1-1, with D unclear. V lost 6 bases and J lost 2, with 10 bases in between. Germline V gene sequence: CDR1 WNHNN, CDR2 SYGVQD (reference sequence). The CDR3 sequence is 13 residues long. The CDR3 sequence is CASRKDLNTEAFF. Written as DNA, the CDR3 is TGCGCCAGCAGAAAAGACTTAAACACTGAAGCTTTCTTT.

A single count supports this clone. This chain links TRBV7-9 with TRBJ2-3; D not certain. Trimming removed 1 base at V and 4 bases at J, with 15 bases between. Germline CDR1 and CDR2: SEHNR and FQNEAQ (reference sequence). CDR3 length equals 16 residues. This CDR3 reads CASSLDRLLQADTQYF. CDR3 coding DNA: TGTGCCAGCAGCTTAGATAGACTCCTACAAGCAGATACGCAGTATTTT. Drawing the rest from reference TRBV7-9 and TRBJ2-3, the complete variable domain is DTGVSQNPRHKITKRGQNVTFRCDPISEHNRLYWYRQTLGQGPEFLTYFQNEAQLEKSRLLSDRFSAERPKGSFSTLEIQRTEQGDSAMYLCASSLDRLLQADTQYFGPGTRLTVL.

This chain uses TRBV11-3 with TRBJ1-1; D is possibly TRBD1 (6 bases). The V end was cut by 1 base, the J end by 3 bases, with 9 bases between. The CDR3 has 14 amino acids. Germline lookup yields CDR1 SGHNT and CDR2 YENEEA. DNA of the CDR3: TGTGCCAGCAGCTTAGGGGCAGGGGACACTGAAGCTTTCTTT. Protein sequence: CASSLGAGDTEAFF.

The chain couples TRBV6-5 to TRBJ1-1, with a tentative D call TRBD1 (6 bases). V lost 6 bases and J 5 bases, leaving 16 bases between the germline ends. The CDR3 loop spans 14 amino acids. The germline V gene has CDR1 MNHEY and CDR2 SVGAGI. CDR3: CASRSRGRRTEAFF. DNA of the CDR3: TGTGCCAGCAGATCCAGGGGAAGGAGAACTGAAGCTTTCTTT.

The V and J genes are TRBV6-6 and TRBJ1-1; TRBD1 aligns across 9 bases. Losses at the gene ends were 6 bases for V and 4 bases for J; bases not matched to a gene: 6. Germline lookup yields CDR1 MNHNY and CDR2 SVGAGI (reference sequence). CDR3 length: 14 residues. The CDR3 protein is CASSPGQGFTEAFF. The CDR3, as DNA: TGTGCCAGCAGCCCGGGACAGGGTTTCACTGAAGCTTTCTTT.